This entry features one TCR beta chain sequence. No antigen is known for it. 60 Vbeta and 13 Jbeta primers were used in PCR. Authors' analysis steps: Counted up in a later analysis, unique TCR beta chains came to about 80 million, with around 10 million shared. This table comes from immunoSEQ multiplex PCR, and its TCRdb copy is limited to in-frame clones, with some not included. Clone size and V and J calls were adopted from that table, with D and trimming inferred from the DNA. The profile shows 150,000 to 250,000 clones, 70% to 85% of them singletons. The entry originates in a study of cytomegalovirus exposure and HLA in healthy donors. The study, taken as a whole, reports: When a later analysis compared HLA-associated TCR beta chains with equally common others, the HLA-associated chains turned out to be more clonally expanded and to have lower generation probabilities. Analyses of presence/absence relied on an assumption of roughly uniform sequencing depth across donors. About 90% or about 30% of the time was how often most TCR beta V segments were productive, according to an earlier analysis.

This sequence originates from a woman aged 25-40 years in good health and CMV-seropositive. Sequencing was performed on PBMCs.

CDR3 amino acids: CASSDPTSGISTDTQYF. For the CDR3, the DNA is TGTGCCAGCAGTGACCCGACTAGCGGGATTAGCACAGATACGCAGTATTTT. This sequence joins TRBV2 and TRBJ2-3; 11 bases are shared with TRBD2. From germline, CDR1 is SNHLY and CDR2 FYNNEI. The CDR3 totals 17 residues. V lost 3 bases and J lost 0; bases outside the gene matches: 5.